These 19 T cell receptor beta chains originate from one sample sequenced in a study of beta chain features in type 1 diabetes. Antigen specificity for these receptors is unknown. Since all of the isolated RNA was reverse transcribed, expressed TCRB transcripts were what got sequenced. Assay used: immunoSEQ multiplex PCR; TCRdb lists only in-frame clones, some missing. The table records roughly 26,000 clones, approximately 53% of them present only once. Study-wide points: Shorter TCRB CDR3s, moderately but significantly so, marked every one of the four CD4+ subsets in Type 1 diabetes patients.

Sequencing input: stem cell memory CD4+ T cells from blood. The receptors were gathered from a man aged 25 to 40 with type 1 diabetes.

This clone has only a few counts. The chain employs TRBV19 and TRBJ2-2; D might be TRBD2 (6 bases). The CDR3 contains 16 residues. Germline values: CDR1 LNHDA, CDR2 SQIVND (reference sequence). Trimming pared 0 bases from V and 3 bases from J, leaving 11 bases between. CDR3 loop: CASSIDLRGHTGELFF. The CDR3 nucleotides read TGTGCCAGTAGTATAGATCTGCGGGGACACACCGGGGAGCTGTTTTTT.

This clone occurred a few times. This chain connects TRBV12-5 to TRBJ2-1; D is perhaps TRBD2 (6 bases). From germline, CDR1 is LGHNT and CDR2 FRNRAP. V lost 4 bases and J 8 bases, leaving 15 bases between the germline ends. This CDR3 has 14 amino acids. CDR3 region: CASGSRPGGHEQFF. CDR3 nucleotides: TGTGCTAGTGGTTCTCGACCCGGAGGGCATGAGCAGTTCTTC.

The chain employs TRBV18 and TRBJ2-2; TRBD1 might be the D (5 bases). Trimming took off 2 bases at V and 1 base at J, with 11 bases between the two ends. CDR1 KGHSH and CDR2 LQKENI come from the germline V gene. This CDR3 has 16 residues. The CDR3 bases are TGTGCCAGCTCACCATCGGAAAGGGGGAACACCGGGGAGCTGTTTTTT. Its protein is CASSPSERGNTGELFF.

The chain links TRBV5-1 to TRBJ2-3; D is uncertain. The germline V gene has CDR1 SGHRS and CDR2 YFSETQ. Trimming stripped 0 bases from V and 1 base from J, with 12 bases between. This CDR3 region has 16 residues. CDR3 residues: CASSLDQARGTDTQYF. CDR3 coding DNA: TGCGCCAGCAGCTTGGATCAGGCCCGCGGCACAGATACGCAGTATTTT.

The chain carries TRBV30 and TRBJ1-4; 8 positions agree with TRBD1. The V and J ends lost 0 bases and 8 bases, in that order; junction bases with no gene match: 8. This CDR3 region has 15 residues. The germline V gene encodes CDR1 GTSNPN and CDR2 SVGIG (reference sequence). The CDR3 loop is CAWSVLGQGEEKLFF. CDR3 DNA: TGTGCCTGGAGTGTTTTAGGACAGGGAGAGGAAAAACTGTTTTTT.

This clone was detected only a few times. Other DNA sequences from this sample encode an identical CDR3 as well. The rearrangement joins TRBV18 to TRBJ2-7, with D perhaps assigned TRBD1 or TRBD2 (7 bases each). Germline CDR1 reads KGHSH; CDR2 reads LQKENI. This CDR3 comprises 13 residues. Trimming left V 6 bases short and J 3 bases short, with 12 bases between. CDR3 region: CASSPGGVYEQYF. CDR3 in DNA: TGTGCCAGCTCCCCAGGGGGGGTCTACGAGCAGTACTTC.

The chain links TRBV5-1 to TRBJ2-3; a possible D gene is TRBD2 (6 bases). Trimming removed 4 bases from V and 3 bases from J, with 15 bases in between. The CDR3 sequence is 15 residues long. CDR1 SGHRS and CDR2 YFSETQ come from the germline V gene. For the CDR3, the DNA is TGCGCCAGCAGCCCACCGGGACTGAGAACAGATACGCAGTATTTT. Translated: CASSPPGLRTDTQYF.

In regard to this clone: Relative to the germline gene, one junction end is altered; a read error may explain this. V gene TRBV7-7 combines with J gene TRBJ1-2; 8 nucleotides match TRBD1. The CDR3 totals 17 residues. Germline values: CDR1 SSHAT, CDR2 FNYEAQ (reference sequence). The CDR3 protein is CASSLATGAGHVNGYTF. DNA of the CDR3: TGTGCTAGCAGCTTAGCGACAGGGGCCGGTCATGTCAATGGCTACACCTTC.

This clone came up once. V usage is TRBV5-1 and J usage is TRBJ2-1; TRBD2 aligns across 9 bases. The CDR3 is made up of 14 amino acids. Per germline, CDR1 SGHRS and CDR2 YFSETQ. J lost 7 bases, V lost 6 bases, and 8 bases had no gene match. DNA for the CDR3: TGCGCCAGCACTGGCGGGAGGGCTGGGAATGAGCAGTTCTTC. Protein product: CASTGGRAGNEQFF.

The V call is TRBV5-1, the J call TRBJ2-3, with no clear D. Germline CDR1 SGHRS, CDR2 YFSETQ. CDR3 length: 18 residues. The V end lost 0 bases, the J end lost 0 bases, and 17 bases lay between the germline ends. The CDR3 is CASSLGVLAVLSTDTQYF. CDR3 nucleotide sequence: TGCGCCAGCAGCTTGGGGGTCTTGGCGGTACTTAGCACAGATACGCAGTATTTT.

The chain links TRBV13 to TRBJ2-4, with D hard to call. Germline V lookup: CDR1 PRHDT, CDR2 FYEKMQ (reference sequence). V lost 3 bases and J 0 bases, leaving 6 bases between the germline ends. This CDR3 is 14 amino acids long. The CDR3 region is CASSLGRAKNIQYF. CDR3 DNA sequence: TGTGCCAGCAGCTTGGGCAGAGCCAAAAACATTCAGTACTTC.

This clone was observed a handful of times. This rearrangement joins TRBV5-4 to TRBJ2-3, with D perhaps TRBD1 (5 bases). CDR1 and CDR2 (germline): SGHNT, YYREEE (reference sequence). The length of the CDR3 is 17 residues. The ends were cut back, 0 bases at V and 2 bases at J, with 16 bases in the middle. The chain's CDR3 is CASSLGKRQRDTDTQYF. CDR3 DNA sequence: TGTGCCAGCAGCTTGGGAAAGCGACAGCGAGACACAGATACGCAGTATTTT.

The J gene is TRBJ1-5, the V gene TRBV19; D possibly corresponds to TRBD1 (6 bases). The CDR3 has 17 residues. The germline V and J ends were trimmed by 4 bases and 0 bases, with 16 bases remaining between them. Germline loops: CDR1 LNHDA, CDR2 SQIVND (reference sequence). The CDR3 reads CASSTRGAGDSNQPQHF. As DNA, the CDR3 is TGTGCCAGTAGTACCCGGGGGGCGGGGGATAGCAATCAGCCCCAGCATTTT. The full variable domain, with the rest looked up from reference TRBV19 and TRBJ1-5, is DGGITQSPKYLFRKEGQNVTLSCEQNLNHDAMYWYRQDPGQGLRLIYYSQIVNDFQKGDIAEGYSVSREKKESFPLTVTSAQKNPTAFYLCASSTRGAGDSNQPQHFGDGTRLSIL.

This clone has just a few counts. The chain is built from TRBV7-9 and TRBJ2-4, with a tentative D call TRBD2 (5 bases). The length of the CDR3 is 14 residues. V lost 6 bases, J lost 0 bases, and 9 bases lay in between. Germline values: CDR1 SEHNR, CDR2 FQNEAQ (reference sequence). The CDR3 sequence: CASRDGLAKNIQYF. In DNA form, the CDR3 reads TGTGCCAGCAGGGATGGACTAGCCAAAAACATTCAGTACTTC.

There are a few counts of this clone. The rearrangement joins TRBV6-1 to TRBJ1-5, with no clear D. CDR3 length: 17 amino acids. Germline V gives CDR1 MNHNS, CDR2 SASEGT. V lost 3 bases, J lost 2 bases, and 17 bases lay in between. CDR3 sequence: CASSDPSIGSGNQPQHF. The CDR3 nucleotides are TGTGCCAGCAGTGACCCCTCTATCGGGAGCGGCAATCAGCCCCAGCATTTT.

This clone was observed a handful of times. The chain links TRBV11-2 to TRBJ2-2; 8 bases match TRBD1. After removal of 1 base from V and 2 bases from J, the junction contained 6 bases not matched to a gene. Looked up from germline, CDR1 is SGHAT and CDR2 is FQNNGV. This CDR3 is 17 amino acids long. The CDR3 protein is CASSLVRGQSNTGELFF. CDR3 DNA sequence: TGTGCCAGCAGCTTAGTCAGGGGGCAAAGCAACACCGGGGAGCTGTTTTTT.

This CDR3 reads CASSQVIKNTGELFF. In nucleotides, the CDR3 is TGTGCCAGCAGCCAAGTTATAAAGAACACCGGGGAGCTGTTTTTT. The V gene is TRBV14, the J gene TRBJ2-2, with D unclear. V lost 1 base and J 1 base, leaving 7 bases between the germline ends. Germline V gives CDR1 SGHDN, CDR2 FVKESK. The CDR3 spans 15 residues.

The chain couples TRBV19 to TRBJ2-7; D is perhaps TRBD2 (6 bases). Per the germline V gene, CDR1 is LNHDA and CDR2 is SQIVND (reference sequence). The V end was cut by 1 base, the J end by 1 base, with 8 bases between. CDR3 length: 14 amino acids. Here the CDR3 reads CASSIGRGSYEQYF. The CDR3 DNA reads as TGTGCCAGTAGTATAGGGAGGGGTTCCTACGAGCAGTACTTC.

A few counts support this clone. The chain couples TRBV7-9 to TRBJ1-5; no firm D call. CDR1 and CDR2 from the germline V gene are SEHNR and FQNEAQ (reference sequence). The V end was cut by 5 bases, the J end by 4 bases, with 12 bases between. The CDR3 loop spans 14 amino acids. CDR3: CASSLVGSNQPQHF. CDR3 bases: TGTGCCAGCAGCCTCGTTGGCAGTAATCAGCCCCAGCATTTT.